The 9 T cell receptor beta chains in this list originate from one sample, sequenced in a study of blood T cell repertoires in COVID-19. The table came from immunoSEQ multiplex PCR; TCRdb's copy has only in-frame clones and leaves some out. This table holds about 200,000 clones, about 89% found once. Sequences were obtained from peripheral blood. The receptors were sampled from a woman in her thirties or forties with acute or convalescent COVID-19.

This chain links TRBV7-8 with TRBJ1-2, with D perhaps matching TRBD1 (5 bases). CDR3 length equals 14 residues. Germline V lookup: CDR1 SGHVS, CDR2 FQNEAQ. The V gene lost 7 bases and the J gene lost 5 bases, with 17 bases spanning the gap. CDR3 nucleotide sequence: TGTGCCAGCACCTCGGGGGGACTCATATATGGCTACACCTTC. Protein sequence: CASTSGGLIYGYTF.

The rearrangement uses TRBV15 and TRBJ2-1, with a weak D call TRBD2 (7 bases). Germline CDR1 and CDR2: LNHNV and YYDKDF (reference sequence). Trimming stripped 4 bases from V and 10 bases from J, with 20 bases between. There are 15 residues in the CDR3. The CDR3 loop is CATSKQGNRLAEQFF. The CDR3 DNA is TGTGCCACCAGCAAGCAGGGGAACCGACTAGCCGAGCAGTTCTTC.

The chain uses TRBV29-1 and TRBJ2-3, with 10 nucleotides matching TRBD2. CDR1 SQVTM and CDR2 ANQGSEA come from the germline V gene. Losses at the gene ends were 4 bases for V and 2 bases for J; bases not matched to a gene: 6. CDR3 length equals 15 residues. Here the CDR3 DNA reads TGCAGCGTTGTGGTACTAGCGGGGTACACAGATACGCAGTATTTT. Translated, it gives CSVVVLAGYTDTQYF.

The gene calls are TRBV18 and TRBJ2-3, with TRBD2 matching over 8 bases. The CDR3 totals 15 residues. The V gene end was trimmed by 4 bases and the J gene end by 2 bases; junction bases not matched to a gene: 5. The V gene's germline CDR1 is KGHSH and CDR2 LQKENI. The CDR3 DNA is TGTGCCAGCTCACGCATAGCGGGGTCCACAGATACGCAGTATTTT. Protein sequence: CASSRIAGSTDTQYF.

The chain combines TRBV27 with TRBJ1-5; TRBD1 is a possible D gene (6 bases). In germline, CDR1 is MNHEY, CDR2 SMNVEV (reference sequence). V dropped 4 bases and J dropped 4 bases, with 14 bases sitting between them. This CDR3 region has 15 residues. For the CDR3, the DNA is TGTGCCAGCAGTTCTCCAGGGAGGGGGAATCAGCCCCAGCATTTT. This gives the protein CASSSPGRGNQPQHF.

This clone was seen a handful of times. CDR3 in amino acids: CAWSPGQGGYGYTF. CDR3 DNA: TGTGCCTGGAGCCCGGGACAAGGAGGCTATGGCTACACCTTC. The J gene is TRBJ1-2, the V gene TRBV30; tentative D call: TRBD1 (6 bases). Germline CDR1 and CDR2: GTSNPN and SVGIG (reference sequence). This CDR3 region has 14 residues. Trimming left V 3 bases short and J 4 bases short, with 15 bases between. Full variable domain (remainder filled in from reference TRBV30 and TRBJ1-2): SQTIHQWPATLVQPVGSPLSLECTVEGTSNPNLYWYRQAAGRGLQLLFYSVGIGQISSEVPQNLSASRPQDRQFILSSKKLLLSDSGFYLCAWSPGQGGYGYTFGSGTRLTVV.

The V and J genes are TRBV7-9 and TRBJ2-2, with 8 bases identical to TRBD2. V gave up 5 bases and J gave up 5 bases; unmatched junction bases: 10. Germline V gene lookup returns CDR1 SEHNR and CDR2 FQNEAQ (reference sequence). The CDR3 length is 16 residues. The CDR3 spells CASSPREGRVTGELFF. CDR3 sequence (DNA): TGTGCCAGCAGCCCTCGGGAGGGGCGGGTAACCGGGGAGCTGTTTTTT. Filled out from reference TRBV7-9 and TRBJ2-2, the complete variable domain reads DTGVSQNPRHKITKRGQNVTFRCDPISEHNRLYWYRQTLGQGPEFLTYFQNEAQLEKSRLLSDRFSAERPKGSFSTLEIQRTEQGDSAMYLCASSPREGRVTGELFFGEGSRLTVL.

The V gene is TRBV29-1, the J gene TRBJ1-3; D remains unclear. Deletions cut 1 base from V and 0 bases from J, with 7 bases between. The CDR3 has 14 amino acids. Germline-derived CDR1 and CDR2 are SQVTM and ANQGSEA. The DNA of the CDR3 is TGCAGCGTTGAAGGGGGAGTCTCTGGAAACACCATATATTTT. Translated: CSVEGGVSGNTIYF. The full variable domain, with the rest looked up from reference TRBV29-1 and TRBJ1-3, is SAVISQKPSRDICQRGTSLTIQCQVDSQVTMMFWYRQQPGQSLTLIATANQGSEATYESGFVIDKFPISRPNLTFSTLTVSNMSPEDSSIYLCSVEGGVSGNTIYFGEGSWLTVV.

This CDR3 is CASSFGTGGPNYGYTF. The CDR3 DNA reads as TGTGCCAGCAGTTTCGGTACAGGGGGCCCTAACTATGGCTACACCTTC. This chain links TRBV27 with TRBJ1-2; TRBD1 matches 9 bases. V was clipped by 3 bases and J by 0 bases; unmatched bases: 5. The CDR3 is 16 residues long. Germline-derived CDR1 and CDR2 are MNHEY and SMNVEV (reference sequence).